This T cell receptor (beta chain) was retrieved from a study of blood T cell repertoires in COVID-19. Study background: The cDNA or gDNA used as material had been derived from T cells, B-cell-depleted T cells, or PBMCs.

From germline, CDR1 is MNHEY and CDR2 SVGAGI. This CDR3 has 15 residues. Trimming at V came to 2 bases and at J to 2 bases, leaving 2 bases not matched to a gene. Profiling relied on immunoSEQ multiplex PCR, and the TCRdb table lists in-frame clones only, not all of them. There are fewer than 50,000 clones in the sample; approximately 70% occur only once, and approximately 61% lies in the top ten. The genes are TRBV6-5 and TRBJ1-3; 8 nucleotides align to TRBD1. Material: peripheral blood. This TCR derives from a man at least 80 years old with acute or convalescent COVID-19. CDR3 sequence reads: CASSYGTGPGNTIYF. CDR3 sequence (DNA): TGTGCCAGCAGTTACGGGACAGGCCCTGGAAACACCATATATTTT.